The entry below gives a single T cell receptor beta chain sequence along with its context. Its antigen is still unknown. Vbeta (60) and Jbeta (13) primers were used in the PCR. The assay was immunoSEQ multiplex PCR, and TCRdb's table has in-frame clones only and misses some. The sample shows roughly 77,000 clones, around a tenth of them seen only once. The data originate from a study of cytomegalovirus exposure and HLA in healthy donors. Points from the study as a whole: TCR beta V- and J-gene trimming, according to a later analysis, was linked to a missense DCLRE1C variant.

The receptor was isolated from a man aged 55 to 70 in good health and CMV-seropositive. Sequencing was carried out using PBMCs.

The CDR3 bases are TGTGCCAGCAGCTTAGGGGTGGGGGGCACTGAAGCTTTCTTT. Translation gives CASSLGVGGTEAFF. The chain carries TRBV7-9 and TRBJ1-1; D might be TRBD1 (5 bases). The CDR3 is made up of 14 amino acids. V lost 1 base, J lost 4 bases, and 10 bases lay in between. Germline V gene data show CDR1 as SEHNR and CDR2 as FQNEAQ (reference sequence).